This TCR beta chain was sequenced during a study of tissue T cells after allogeneic stem cell transplantation. Study information: CD3+ T cells were flow-sorted when enough cells; otherwise DNA extracted directly.

CDR3 length: 16 residues. V lost 0 bases and J 0 bases, leaving 10 bases between the germline ends. The V gene's germline CDR1 is SGHDT and CDR2 YYEEEE. Data came from immunoSEQ multiplex PCR; TCRdb stores just in-frame clones and leaves some out. The sample holds under 50,000 clones, 92% seen once. This chain connects TRBV5-6 to TRBJ2-4, with unresolved D. The material was blood, obtained before transplantation. This TCR came from a woman aged 40 to 75 who later had graft-versus-host disease after an allogeneic stem cell transplant. CDR3 loop: CASSLGGLLAKNIQYF. CDR3 DNA sequence: TGTGCCAGCAGCTTGGGAGGTCTGCTAGCCAAAAACATTCAGTACTTC.